This T cell receptor (beta chain) is drawn from a study of T cell repertoires in cytomegalovirus infection. Across the whole study: Matching HLA type and CMV infection were both indicated by public TCR beta signatures. Study-wide results and limits: The response measured ex vivo was dominated by TCR beta clonotypes (HLA-C-restricted and CMV-specific). Cumulative public TCR beta family frequency identified CMV carriers with the relevant HLA.

One entry per CDR3 protein results from TCRdb running MiXCR on the reads. This sample has about 830,000 distinct CDR3 sequences, with less than 35% found just once. A word on this clonotype: Its target is not known.

Sequencing was performed on cultured CD8+ T cells from PBMCs, taken from culture after CMV antigen stimulation. The origin of this receptor is a human donor in good health (CMV status not recorded). Some clones in this sample may be carry-over from other donors' samples.

The CDR3 region has the DNA TGTGCCATCAGTGAGTCGAGCGCTAGCGGGGCCCAAGAGACCCAGTACTTC. Translated, it gives CAISESSASGAQETQYF. This chain joins TRBV10-3 and TRBJ2-5; 9 positions agree with TRBD2. Trimming cost V 0 bases and J 1 base; bases outside gene matches: 6. The CDR3 runs to 17 residues. The germline gives CDR1 ENHRY, CDR2 SYGVKD.